A selection of T cell receptor beta chains follows, all from one sample in a study of cytomegalovirus exposure and HLA in healthy donors. Generated by immunoSEQ multiplex PCR, the TCRdb table keeps only in-frame clones and is missing some. Of 60,000 to 85,000 clones in the sample, about three quarters were seen once. The sequencing input was PBMCs. Receptors were obtained from a male donor in good health and CMV-seropositive. CDR3s include the opening cysteine and the closing phenylalanine or tryptophan. Fields, in order: V gene, clone size, J gene, D gene, CDR3 protein, CDR3 DNA. The D gene is left open where the match is weak. Clone size is shown for a subset of rows, as once, few, many or a class of expanded clone.

V: TRBV6-1
size: NA
J: TRBJ2-1
D: NA
CDR3: CASSEGSYNEQFF
DNA: TGTGCCAGCAGTGAGGGGAGTTACAATGAGCAGTTCTTC

V: TRBV4-1
size: NA
J: TRBJ2-7
D: TRBD1
CDR3: CASSSGTGAHEQYF
DNA: TGCGCCAGCAGCTCCGGGACAGGGGCTCACGAGCAGTACTTC

V: TRBV6-1
size: NA
J: TRBJ1-2
D: NA
CDR3: CATNRAAGYTF
DNA: TGTGCCACCAACAGGGCGGCTGGCTACACCTTC

V: TRBV7-8
size: NA
J: TRBJ1-6
D: NA
CDR3: CASSLSFLSNSPLHF
DNA: TGTGCCAGCAGCTTATCGTTTCTCTCTAATTCACCCCTCCACTTT

V: TRBV7-7
size: NA
J: TRBJ2-2
D: TRBD1
CDR3: CASSLGGGPGELFF
DNA: TGTGCCAGCAGCTTAGGAGGGGGCCCCGGGGAGCTGTTTTTT

V: TRBV7-9
size: NA
J: TRBJ2-2
D: TRBD1
CDR3: CASSLASTGGDPGELFF
DNA: TGTGCCAGCAGCTTAGCGTCCACAGGGGGCGACCCCGGGGAGCTGTTTTTT

V: TRBV5-1
size: NA
J: TRBJ2-1
D: TRBD2
CDR3: CASSSGTSGPEQFF
DNA: TGCGCCAGCAGCTCGGGGACTAGCGGGCCCGAGCAGTTCTTC

V: TRBV5-4
size: NA
J: TRBJ2-7
D: TRBD1
CDR3: CASSHGQETSEQYF
DNA: TGTGCCAGCAGCCACGGACAGGAGACAAGCGAGCAGTACTTC

V: TRBV10-3
size: large
J: TRBJ2-2
D: TRBD1
CDR3: CAISETGANTGELFF
DNA: TGTGCCATCAGTGAGACAGGGGCGAACACCGGGGAGCTGTTTTTT

V: TRBV29-1
size: NA
J: TRBJ1-2
D: TRBD1
CDR3: CSAWTGNYGYTF
DNA: TGCAGCGCCTGGACAGGGAACTATGGCTACACCTTC

V: TRBV9
size: NA
J: TRBJ2-1
D: TRBD2
CDR3: CASSVSGSSYNEQFF
DNA: TGTGCCAGCAGCGTAAGCGGGAGCTCCTACAATGAGCAGTTCTTC

V: TRBV7-9
size: NA
J: TRBJ2-1
D: TRBD1
CDR3: CASSFGTGVGGGSYNEQFF
DNA: TGTGCCAGCAGCTTCGGGACAGGGGTAGGGGGTGGCTCCTACAATGAGCAGTTCTTC

V: TRBV5-4
size: once
J: TRBJ2-2
D: TRBD2
CDR3: CASSLATSRRNTGELFF
DNA: TGTGCCAGCAGCTTGGCGACTAGCCGAAGAAACACCGGGGAGCTGTTTTTT

V: TRBV5-6
size: NA
J: TRBJ2-2
D: NA
CDR3: CASSLHPSANTGELFF
DNA: TGTGCCAGCAGCTTGCACCCATCGGCGAACACCGGGGAGCTGTTTTTT

V: TRBV5-1
size: few
J: TRBJ1-4
D: TRBD1
CDR3: CASGKAGQHEKLFF
DNA: TGCGCCAGCGGGAAGGCGGGACAGCACGAAAAACTGTTTTTT

V: TRBV4-2
size: NA
J: TRBJ2-7
D: TRBD2
CDR3: CASSQEEKGSSGDYEQYF
DNA: TGTGCCAGCAGCCAAGAGGAAAAGGGGTCTAGCGGGGACTACGAGCAGTACTTC

V: TRBV2
size: NA
J: TRBJ1-6
D: NA
CDR3: CASSEIGRGGSPLHF
DNA: TGTGCCAGCAGTGAAATTGGCAGGGGCGGATCACCCCTCCACTTT

V: TRBV6-6
size: NA
J: TRBJ2-7
D: NA
CDR3: CASRGRGAPEQYF
DNA: TGTGCCAGCCGGGGTCGGGGGGCGCCCGAGCAGTACTTC

V: TRBV5-1
size: NA
J: TRBJ2-2
D: NA
CDR3: CASSFAGELFF
DNA: TGCGCCAGCAGCTTCGCCGGGGAGCTGTTTTTT

V: TRBV7-9
size: NA
J: TRBJ2-4
D: NA
CDR3: CSSSLEQLAKNIQYF
DNA: TGTTCCAGCAGCTTAGAACAGCTAGCCAAAAACATTCAGTACTTC

V: TRBV19
size: NA
J: TRBJ2-5
D: TRBD1
CDR3: CASSMGRGRGETQYF
DNA: TGTGCCAGTAGTATGGGTAGGGGGCGAGGAGAGACCCAGTACTTC

V: TRBV6-4
size: NA
J: TRBJ1-6
D: TRBD1
CDR3: CASRKRTGLKSPLHF
DNA: TGTGCCAGCAGGAAGCGGACAGGGCTCAAGTCACCCCTCCACTTT

V: TRBV14
size: NA
J: TRBJ1-2
D: NA
CDR3: CASRPMGGRSGGYTF
DNA: TGTGCCAGCAGACCTATGGGGGGGAGGAGTGGCGGCTACACCTTC

V: TRBV9
size: once
J: TRBJ1-5
D: NA
CDR3: CASSAGGNSNQPQHF
DNA: TGTGCCAGCAGCGCGGGGGGGAATAGCAATCAGCCCCAGCATTTT

V: TRBV2
size: NA
J: TRBJ1-1
D: TRBD1
CDR3: CASSRLDRVGTEAFF
DNA: TGTGCCAGCAGTCGCTTAGACAGGGTAGGCACTGAAGCTTTCTTT

V: TRBV10-3
size: NA
J: TRBJ1-2
D: NA
CDR3: CAISEGTGGRYGYTF
DNA: TGTGCCATCAGTGAGGGTACGGGGGGCCGATATGGCTACACCTTC

V: TRBV6-4
size: NA
J: TRBJ2-7
D: TRBD2
CDR3: CASSEAGLAGAYEQYF
DNA: TGTGCCAGCAGTGAGGCGGGACTAGCGGGGGCCTACGAGCAGTACTTC

V: TRBV6-1
size: NA
J: TRBJ1-5
D: TRBD1
CDR3: CASSDRGNQPQHF
DNA: TGTGCCAGCAGTGACAGGGGGAACCAGCCCCAGCATTTT

V: TRBV5-1
size: few
J: TRBJ1-3
D: TRBD1
CDR3: CASSRNRGTGNTIYF
DNA: TGCGCCAGCAGCCGTAACAGGGGGACTGGAAACACCATATATTTT

V: TRBV6-5
size: once
J: TRBJ1-6
D: NA
CDR3: CASSYSGRVNSPLHF
DNA: TGTGCCAGCAGTTACTCGGGCAGGGTTAATTCACCCCTCCACTTT

V: TRBV10-3
size: once
J: TRBJ1-3
D: NA
CDR3: CAIGGATGLPGNTIYF
DNA: TGTGCCATCGGGGGGGCGACAGGTCTTCCAGGAAACACCATATATTTT

V: TRBV7-2
size: NA
J: TRBJ1-3
D: TRBD1
CDR3: CASSPRQGGSSGNTIYF
DNA: TGTGCCAGCAGCCCCCGACAGGGGGGGAGCTCTGGAAACACCATATATTTT

V: TRBV6-4
size: few
J: TRBJ1-2
D: TRBD1
CDR3: CASSGQRQGIHGYTF
DNA: TGTGCCAGCAGTGGCCAGAGACAGGGGATACATGGCTACACCTTC

V: TRBV4-1
size: NA
J: TRBJ2-7
D: TRBD1
CDR3: CASSQGTGTAYEQYF
DNA: TGCGCCAGCAGCCAAGGGACAGGGACTGCCTACGAGCAGTACTTC

V: TRBV7-3
size: few
J: TRBJ2-2
D: TRBD2
CDR3: CASSPVWAGVNTGELFF
DNA: TGTGCCAGCAGCCCCGTATGGGCGGGAGTTAACACCGGGGAGCTGTTTTTT

V: TRBV5-1
size: NA
J: TRBJ2-1
D: NA
CDR3: CASSPPTGSSYNEQFF
DNA: TGCGCCAGCAGCCCCCCCACAGGGAGCTCCTACAATGAGCAGTTCTTC

V: TRBV10-3
size: once
J: TRBJ2-5
D: TRBD2
CDR3: CAIGLAGGQETQYF
DNA: TGTGCCATAGGACTAGCGGGGGGCCAAGAGACCCAGTACTTC

V: TRBV9
size: NA
J: TRBJ2-2
D: NA
CDR3: CASSVGGSNTGELFF
DNA: TGTGCCAGCAGCGTAGGAGGGTCAAACACCGGGGAGCTGTTTTTT

V: TRBV5-5
size: NA
J: TRBJ1-2
D: TRBD1
CDR3: CASSWTGADNYGYTF
DNA: TGTGCCAGCAGCTGGACAGGGGCAGATAACTATGGCTACACCTTC

V: TRBV28
size: NA
J: TRBJ1-5
D: TRBD1
CDR3: CASSRDRDFYSNQPQHF
DNA: TGTGCCAGCAGCCGGGACAGGGACTTTTATAGCAATCAGCCCCAGCATTTT

V: TRBV19
size: NA
J: TRBJ2-5
D: NA
CDR3: CASTNGWGQRETQYF
DNA: TGTGCCAGTACCAACGGGTGGGGGCAGCGAGAGACCCAGTACTTC

V: TRBV14
size: NA
J: TRBJ2-5
D: NA
CDR3: CASSQTGYRQETQYF
DNA: TGTGCCAGCAGCCAGACGGGATACCGACAAGAGACCCAGTACTTC

V: TRBV5-5
size: NA
J: TRBJ2-5
D: NA
CDR3: CASSLLETQYF
DNA: TGTGCCAGCAGCTTGCTCGAGACCCAGTACTTC

V: TRBV7-6
size: NA
J: TRBJ2-7
D: NA
CDR3: CASSLAAGRGKSYEQYF
DNA: TGTGCCAGCAGCTTAGCTGCAGGGCGGGGCAAGTCCTACGAGCAGTACTTC

V: TRBV7-9
size: NA
J: TRBJ2-7
D: NA
CDR3: CSSSPAYEQYF
DNA: TGTTCCAGCAGCCCCGCCTACGAGCAGTACTTC

V: TRBV30
size: NA
J: TRBJ1-1
D: TRBD1
CDR3: CAWTKGAANTEAFF
DNA: TGTGCCTGGACCAAGGGGGCGGCTAACACTGAAGCTTTCTTT

V: TRBV20-1
size: NA
J: TRBJ1-1
D: NA
CDR3: CSARGFEAFF
DNA: TGCAGTGCTAGGGGCTTTGAAGCTTTCTTT

V: TRBV6-5
size: NA
J: TRBJ2-7
D: TRBD1
CDR3: CASSKARDRDYEQYF
DNA: TGTGCCAGCTCAAAGGCACGGGACAGGGACTACGAGCAGTACTTC

V: TRBV11-2
size: NA
J: TRBJ1-5
D: NA
CDR3: CASSPGQWAVSNQPQHF
DNA: TGTGCCAGCAGCCCAGGCCAGTGGGCCGTTAGCAATCAGCCCCAGCATTTT

V: TRBV4-1
size: once
J: TRBJ2-5
D: NA
CDR3: CASSQVQGSETQYF
DNA: TGCGCCAGCAGCCAAGTACAGGGATCGGAGACCCAGTACTTC

V: TRBV27
size: NA
J: TRBJ1-2
D: NA
CDR3: CASSLRLGRYGYTF
DNA: TGTGCCAGCAGTTTACGGCTGGGGCGCTATGGCTACACCTTC

V: TRBV4-2
size: NA
J: TRBJ1-2
D: NA
CDR3: CASSPSNYGYTF
DNA: TGTGCCAGCAGCCCATCTAACTATGGCTACACCTTC

V: TRBV18
size: NA
J: TRBJ2-5
D: TRBD1
CDR3: CASSQTRGSQETQYF
DNA: TGTGCCAGCTCACAAACCAGGGGGTCCCAAGAGACCCAGTACTTC

V: TRBV5-6
size: NA
J: TRBJ2-7
D: NA
CDR3: CASSLGPGAEQYF
DNA: TGTGCCAGCAGCTTGGGGCCGGGAGCCGAGCAGTACTTC

V: TRBV9
size: NA
J: TRBJ2-3
D: NA
CDR3: CASSGEQGRTDTQYF
DNA: TGTGCCAGCAGCGGGGAACAGGGCCGAACAGATACGCAGTATTTT